This T cell receptor beta chain derives from a study of technical replicates of blood from a few donors. Repertoires were generated with immunoSEQ multiplex PCR, while TCRdb's copy carries only in-frame clones and drops some. The sample lists about 72,000 clones, roughly 92% seen once, with 0.36% in the top ten. V dropped 6 bases and J dropped 9; count of bases not matched to a gene: 4. Germline lookup yields CDR1 MDHEN and CDR2 SYDVKM. There are 14 residues in the CDR3. Sequencing used T cells isolated from PBMCs. The chain employs TRBV28 and TRBJ2-1; 14 bases are a match to TRBD2. This TCR was recovered from a human donor in good health. Here the CDR3 DNA reads TGTGCCAGCAGCTCCGGACTAGCGGGAGGTGAGCAGTTCTTC. Translation: CASSSGLAGGEQFF.